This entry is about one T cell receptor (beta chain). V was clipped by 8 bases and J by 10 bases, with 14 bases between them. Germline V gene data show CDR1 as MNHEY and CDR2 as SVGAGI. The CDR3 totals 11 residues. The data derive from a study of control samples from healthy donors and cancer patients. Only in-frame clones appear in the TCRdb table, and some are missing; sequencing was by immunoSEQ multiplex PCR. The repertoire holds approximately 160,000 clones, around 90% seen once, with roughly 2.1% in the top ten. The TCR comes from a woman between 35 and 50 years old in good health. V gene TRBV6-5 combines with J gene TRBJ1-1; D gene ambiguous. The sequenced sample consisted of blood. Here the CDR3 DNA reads TGTGCCAGCTCGGGTGGAGTAGGAGCTTTCTTT. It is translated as CASSGGVGAFF.